This T cell receptor (beta chain) emerged from a study of OX40 agonist ivuxolimab in advanced cancers. About the research overall: Ivuxolimab, an agonistic anti-OX40 (CD134) antibody, was given to patients. The group had a mean age of around 60 years, ranged from roughly 23 to 79, and was 82.7% male.

Clones were read by immunoSEQ multiplex PCR, and TCRdb kept only the in-frame ones, dropping some. The table has some 41,000 clones, roughly 90% seen once. This clone was recorded only once. No antigen is known for it. CDR3 length: 16 amino acids. Trimming took 8 bases from V and 0 from J; bases not matched to a gene: 12. Germline V lookup: CDR1 LNHDA, CDR2 SQIVND (reference sequence). General study findings and limits: The study found among the lowest clonal expansion in partial responders at 0.1-3.0 mg/kg. Among T cells, CD8+ cells averaged more expanded clones than CD4+ cells.

The sample here was CD4+ or CD8+ T cells sorted from blood, taken in a trial of the OX40 agonist ivuxolimab. The clonotype originates from an adult with an advanced solid tumor such as melanoma, head and neck, liver or kidney cancer. The rearrangement links TRBV19 to TRBJ1-2, with 7 bases that match TRBD1. Here the CDR3 reads CASLPGGGTTNYGYTF. CDR3 in DNA: TGTGCCAGTCTCCCAGGGGGGGGAACCACTAACTATGGCTACACCTTC.